The present entry profiles one T cell receptor (beta chain) with its context. This specimen belongs to a study of blood T cell repertoires in COVID-19. Whole-study context: PBMCs, B-cell-depleted T cells, or T cells provided the cDNA or gDNA that made up the material.

Sequencing was performed with immunoSEQ multiplex PCR; in TCRdb, only in-frame clones are kept and a portion is missing. The sample yields about 220,000 clones, around 84% seen once. V lost 8 bases and J 6 bases, leaving 14 bases between the germline ends. Germline V gene sequence: CDR1 SNHLY, CDR2 FYNNEI. The CDR3 covers 14 residues. The sequenced sample consisted of peripheral blood. The V and J genes are TRBV2 and TRBJ1-6; D may be TRBD1 (6 bases). This clonotype originated in a man under 40 with active or convalescent COVID-19. The CDR3 coding sequence is TGTGCCAGCCGAGGGGGACGGTCTAATTCACCCCTCCACTTT. It codes for CASRGGRSNSPLHF.